Here is one T cell receptor (beta chain) with its context. Its cognate antigen is unknown. Germline V gene data show CDR1 as WNHNN and CDR2 as SYGVQD (reference sequence). V lost 5 bases and J 2 bases, leaving 13 bases between the germline ends. The CDR3 is made up of 14 amino acids. The sample originates from a study of CD8+CD57+ T cells in acquired aplastic anemia. Study overall: Average DNA yield from sorted CD4+ and CD8+ cells was about 3 ug. Study outcomes and limitations: Comparison of patients with controls identified around 28 shared CD8+ CDR3 sequences. No significant difference in CD8+ Simpson's diversity was found between patients and controls.

According to the study, genomic DNA was the template for TCR beta VDJ and CDR3 profiling. TCRdb re-derived calls from the reads in MiXCR, one entry per CDR3 protein. In the table there are fewer than 200,000 distinct CDR3 sequences, about 60% of which are singletons. The TCR was taken from a human donor in good health. Sequences were obtained from sorted CD4+, CD8+, or CD8+CD57+ T cells (not recorded which) from PBMCs. This sequence joins TRBV10-1 and TRBJ2-7; D uncertain. In DNA form, the CDR3 reads TGCGCCAGCAGTCGTGACTCGTCTACCTACGAGCAGTACTTC. It yields the protein CASSRDSSTYEQYF.